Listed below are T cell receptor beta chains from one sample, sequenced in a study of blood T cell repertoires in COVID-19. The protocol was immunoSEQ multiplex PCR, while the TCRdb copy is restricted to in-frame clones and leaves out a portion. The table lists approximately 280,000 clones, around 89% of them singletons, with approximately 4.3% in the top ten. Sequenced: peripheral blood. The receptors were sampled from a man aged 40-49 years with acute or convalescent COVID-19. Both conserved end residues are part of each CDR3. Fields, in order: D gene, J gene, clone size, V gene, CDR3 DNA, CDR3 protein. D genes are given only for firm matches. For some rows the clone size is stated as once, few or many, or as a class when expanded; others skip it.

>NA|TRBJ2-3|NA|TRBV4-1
TGCGCCAGCAGCCAAGAAAGCGGGCCCTCAAAGGACACAGATACGCAGTATTTT
CASSQESGPSKDTDTQYF
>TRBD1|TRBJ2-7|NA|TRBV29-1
TGCAGCGTTCGGACAGGCGATTCCTACGAGCAGTACTTC
CSVRTGDSYEQYF
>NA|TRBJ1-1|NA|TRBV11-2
TGTGCCAGCAGCTTTGTCCAGAACACTGAAGCTTTCTTT
CASSFVQNTEAFF
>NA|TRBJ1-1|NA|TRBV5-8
TGTGCCAGCAGCTTCCCCATGGAGGTGAACACTGAAGCTTTCTTT
CASSFPMEVNTEAFF
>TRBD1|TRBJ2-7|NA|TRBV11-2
TGTGCCAGCAGTTCAGGGGGCCGCTCCTACGAGCAGTACTTC
CASSSGGRSYEQYF
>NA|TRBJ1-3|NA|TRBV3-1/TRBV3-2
TGTGCCAGCAGCACGTTTGGACCCGGGACAACGAGCTCTGGAAACACCATATATTTT
CASSTFGPGTTSSGNTIYF
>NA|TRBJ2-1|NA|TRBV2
TGTGCCAGCAGTGTCCAGGGGCTTATAGACAATGAGCAGTTCTTC
CASSVQGLIDNEQFF
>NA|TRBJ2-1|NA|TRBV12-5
TGTGCTAGTGGTGGGCCTGGGCCTTACGCCCCAAATGAGCAGTTCTTC
CASGGPGPYAPNEQFF
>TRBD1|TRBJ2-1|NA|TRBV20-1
TGCTCTTTTTTACAGGGGGAGCAGTTCTTC
CSFLQGEQFF
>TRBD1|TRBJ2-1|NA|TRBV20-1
TGCAGTGCTAGTGTTGATCCGGGACAGGGGTCGAATGAGCAGTTCTTC
CSASVDPGQGSNEQFF
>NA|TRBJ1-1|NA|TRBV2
TGTGCCAGCAGTAAGCTTTTGAACACTGAAGCTTTCTTT
CASSKLLNTEAFF
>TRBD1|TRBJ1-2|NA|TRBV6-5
TGTGCCAGCAGTTTTCCGGGACAGGGTAACTATGGCTACACCTTC
CASSFPGQGNYGYTF
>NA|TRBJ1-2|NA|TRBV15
TGTGCCACCAGCCTAGGGGTTATCGATGGCTACACCTTC
CATSLGVIDGYTF
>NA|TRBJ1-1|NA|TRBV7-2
TGTGCCAGCAGCTTACAGGGGCCCTTGTACACTGAAGCTTTCTTT
CASSLQGPLYTEAFF
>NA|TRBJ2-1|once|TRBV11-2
TGTGCCAGCAGCTTCTCGGGACTCCGGGGCAATGAGCAGTTCTTC
CASSFSGLRGNEQFF
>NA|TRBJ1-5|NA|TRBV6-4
TGTGCCAGCAGTGGTGAACAGTTAAGCAATCAGCCCCAGCATTTT
CASSGEQLSNQPQHF
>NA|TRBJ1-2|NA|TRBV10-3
TGTGCCATCAGTGTACGGGGGGGCAGCGGCTACACCTTC
CAISVRGGSGYTF
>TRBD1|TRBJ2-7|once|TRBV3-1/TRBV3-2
TGTGCCAGCAGCATCTATGGGACAGGGCCACACTACGAGCAGTACTTC
CASSIYGTGPHYEQYF
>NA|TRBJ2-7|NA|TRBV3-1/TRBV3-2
TGTGCCAGCAGCCTAAGCCGTACCTACGAGCAGTACTTC
CASSLSRTYEQYF
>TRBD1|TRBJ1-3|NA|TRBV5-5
TGTGCCAGCAGCTCTCCAGGGACAGGGGGAAACACCATATATTTT
CASSSPGTGGNTIYF
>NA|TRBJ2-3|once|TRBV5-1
TGCGCCAGCAGCTTAGGGACAACTAGCACAGATACGCAGTATTTT
CASSLGTTSTDTQYF
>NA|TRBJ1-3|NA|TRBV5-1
TGCGCCAGCAGCTCCGACTCTAGCTCTGGAAACACCATATATTTT
CASSSDSSSGNTIYF
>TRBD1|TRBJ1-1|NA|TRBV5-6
TGTGCCAGCAGCGGGGACAGTGGGAGGAGCACTGAAGCTTTCTTT
CASSGDSGRSTEAFF
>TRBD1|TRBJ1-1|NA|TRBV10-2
TGCGCCAGCAGTGAGTCGGAAGGTTGGACAGGGGGGGCTTTCTTT
CASSESEGWTGGAFF
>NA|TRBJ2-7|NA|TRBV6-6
TGTGCCAGCAGCAGACAGGACCGCGTAGGGGAGCAGTACTTC
CASSRQDRVGEQYF
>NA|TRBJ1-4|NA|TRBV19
TGTGCCAGTAGTGTCTTCCCAACTAATGAAAAACTGTTTTTT
CASSVFPTNEKLFF
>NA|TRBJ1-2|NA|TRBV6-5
TGTGCCAGCAGCGGGACTTTAGCCTACTATGGCTACACCTTC
CASSGTLAYYGYTF
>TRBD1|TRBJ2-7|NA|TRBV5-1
TGCGCCAGCAGACCGACCGGGACAGGGCTGTCCTACGAGCAGTACTTC
CASRPTGTGLSYEQYF
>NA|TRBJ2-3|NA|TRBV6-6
TGTGCCAGTCGGAGGGAATTGAGCACAGATACGCAGTATTTT
CASRRELSTDTQYF
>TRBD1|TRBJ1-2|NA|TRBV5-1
TGCGCCAGCAGCTTGACTTCACAGGGGGTTGAAGACACCTTC
CASSLTSQGVEDTF
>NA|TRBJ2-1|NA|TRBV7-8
TGTGCCAGCAGCCCTAACCGGCAGCGGCCGAGTAATGAGCAGTTCTTC
CASSPNRQRPSNEQFF
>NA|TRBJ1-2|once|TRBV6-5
TGTGCCACCAGGGTCCCCGGGTCGAGGGACTATGGCTACACCTTC
CATRVPGSRDYGYTF
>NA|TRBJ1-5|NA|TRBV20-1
TGCAGTGCTAGTAATGCAGGGCAAACAAATCAGCCCCAGCATTTT
CSASNAGQTNQPQHF
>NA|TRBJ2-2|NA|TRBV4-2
TGTGCCAGCAGCCAAGAGAACTCGAACACCGGGGAGCTGTTTTTT
CASSQENSNTGELFF
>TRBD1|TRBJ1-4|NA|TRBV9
TGTGCCAGCAGCTCTAACTCACAGGGGGCGGTGGAGAAACTGTTTTTT
CASSSNSQGAVEKLFF
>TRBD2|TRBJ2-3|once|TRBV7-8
TGTGCCAGCAGCTCTAGCGGGGTAGACACAGATACGCAGTATTTT
CASSSSGVDTDTQYF
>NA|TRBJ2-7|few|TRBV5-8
TGTGCCAGCAGCTTGGTAGGGGTAGACCTCTTC
CASSLVGVDLF
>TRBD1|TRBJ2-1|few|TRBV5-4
TGTGCCAGCAGCTTGCCCAGGACAGGGGGAGGTGAGCAGTTCTTC
CASSLPRTGGGEQFF
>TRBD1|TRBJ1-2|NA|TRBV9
TGTGCCAGCAGTGGGTTTGCAGGGGGTGACTATGGCTACACCTTC
CASSGFAGGDYGYTF
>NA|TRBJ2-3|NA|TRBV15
TGTGCCACCAGTAGAAAGGGGGATACGCAGTATTTT
CATSRKGDTQYF
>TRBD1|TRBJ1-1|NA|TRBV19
TGTGCCAGTAGTCAGGGGACAGGGGGCGGTGGGACTGAAGCTTTCTTT
CASSQGTGGGGTEAFF
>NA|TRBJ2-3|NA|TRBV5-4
TGTGCCAGCAGCCCCCCCCGAGCGCAAAAGGGGGATACGCAGTATTTT
CASSPPRAQKGDTQYF
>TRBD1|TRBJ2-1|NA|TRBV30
TGTGCCTGGAGTGTACTGGGGACAGGGGGACGGATTGAGCAGTTCTTC
CAWSVLGTGGRIEQFF
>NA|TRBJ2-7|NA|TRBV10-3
TGTGCCATCAGTGGGCAGGGGAGGGACGAGCAGTACTTC
CAISGQGRDEQYF
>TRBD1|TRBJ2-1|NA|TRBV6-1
TGTGCCAGCAGTGAGCAGGGACAGCGAGCCTACAATGAGCAGTTCTTC
CASSEQGQRAYNEQFF
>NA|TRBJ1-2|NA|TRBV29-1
TGCAGCGTTGGAGGCGGGGACGGGTATGGCTACACCTTC
CSVGGGDGYGYTF
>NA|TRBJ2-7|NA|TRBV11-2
TGTGCCAGCAGCTTAGAGGCAGGGTACTACGAGCAGTACTTC
CASSLEAGYYEQYF
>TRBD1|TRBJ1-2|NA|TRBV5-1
TGCGCCAGCAGCTTGGAAGGGGGCGGTGGCTACACCTTC
CASSLEGGGGYTF
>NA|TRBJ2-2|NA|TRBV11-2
TGTGCCAGCAGCTTCGGTTGGGGGGAGCTGTTTTTT
CASSFGWGELFF
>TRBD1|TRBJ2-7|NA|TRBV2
TGTGCCAGCATGGGGGACAGCTCGCCCTACGAGCAGTACTTC
CASMGDSSPYEQYF
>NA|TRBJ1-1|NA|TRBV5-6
TGTGCCAGCAGCTTCTCACTGACAGGCATGAACACTGAAGCTTTCTTT
CASSFSLTGMNTEAFF
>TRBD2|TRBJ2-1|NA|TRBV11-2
TGTGCCAGCAGCCCGGGGGGGAGCTCCTACAATGAGCAGTTCTTC
CASSPGGSSYNEQFF
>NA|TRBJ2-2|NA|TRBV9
TGTGCCAGCGGCGGGCACACCGGGGAGCTGTTTTTT
CASGGHTGELFF
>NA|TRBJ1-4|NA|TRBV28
TGTGCCAGCAAAGGGGATGATGAAAAACTGTTTTTT
CASKGDDEKLFF